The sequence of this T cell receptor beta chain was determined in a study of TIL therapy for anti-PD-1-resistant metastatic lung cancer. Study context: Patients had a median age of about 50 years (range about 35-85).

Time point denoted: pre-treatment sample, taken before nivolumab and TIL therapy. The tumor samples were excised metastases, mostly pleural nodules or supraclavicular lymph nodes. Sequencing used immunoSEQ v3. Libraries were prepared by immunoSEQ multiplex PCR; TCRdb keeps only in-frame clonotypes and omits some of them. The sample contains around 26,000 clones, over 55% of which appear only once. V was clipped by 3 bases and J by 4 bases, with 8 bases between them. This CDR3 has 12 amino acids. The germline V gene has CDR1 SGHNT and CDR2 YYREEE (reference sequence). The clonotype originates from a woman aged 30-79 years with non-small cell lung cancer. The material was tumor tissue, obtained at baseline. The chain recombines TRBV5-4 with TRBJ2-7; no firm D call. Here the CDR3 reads CASSSDDYEQYF. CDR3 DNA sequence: TGTGCCAGCAGCTCTGACGATTACGAGCAGTACTTC. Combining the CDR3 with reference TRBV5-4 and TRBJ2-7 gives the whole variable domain ETGVTQSPTHLIKTRGQQVTLRCSSQSGHNTVSWYQQALGQGPQFIFQYYREEENGRGNFPPRFSGLQFPNYSSELNVNALELDDSALYLCASSSDDYEQYFGPGTRLTVT.